These 30 T cell receptor beta chains originate from one sample sequenced in a study of beta chain features in type 1 diabetes. cDNA synthesis used the whole RNA isolate, giving expressed TCRB sequences. Repertoires were generated with immunoSEQ multiplex PCR, while TCRdb's copy carries only in-frame clones and drops some. The sample carries 350,000 to 450,000 clones, about 15% recorded once. Sequencing input: naive CD4+ T cells from blood. These receptors came from a man aged 25-45 years in good health.

Only a few counts were recorded for this clone. The chain employs TRBV18 and TRBJ2-7; TRBD1 or TRBD2 may be the D gene (5 bases each). V lost 2 bases to trimming and J lost 0 bases, with 8 bases between them. The CDR3 length is 14 residues. CDR1 is KGHSH, CDR2 LQKENI, per germline. Here the CDR3 DNA reads TGTGCCAGCTCACCATGGGGGAGCTCCTACGAGCAGTACTTC. As protein: CASSPWGSSYEQYF.

The chain uses TRBV10-3 and TRBJ2-7; possibly TRBD2 for D (5 bases). This CDR3 has 13 residues. Looked up from germline, CDR1 is ENHRY and CDR2 is SYGVKD. The ends were cut back, 1 base at V and 6 bases at J, with 10 bases in the middle. As DNA, the CDR3 is TGTGCCATCAGTGAGTTCGAGGGTGGCGAGCAGTACTTC. Translated, it gives CAISEFEGGEQYF.

This chain uses TRBV29-1 with TRBJ1-1, with 9 bases that match TRBD1. The CDR3 contains 13 residues. Germline V lookup: CDR1 SQVTM, CDR2 ANQGSEA. With V trimmed by 7 bases and J by 0 bases, 3 bases remained unmatched. The CDR3 loop is CSGQGGMNTEAFF. In DNA form, the CDR3 reads TGCAGCGGACAGGGGGGTATGAACACTGAAGCTTTCTTT.

This chain uses TRBV27 with TRBJ1-1, with 9 bases matching TRBD1. The trim removed 5 bases at V and 5 bases at J, leaving 6 bases unmatched. Germline V gene data show CDR1 as MNHEY and CDR2 as SMNVEV (reference sequence). This CDR3 is built from 14 residues. CDR3 sequence (DNA): TGTGCCAGCAGTCCACAGGGGGCTGATACTGAAGCTTTCTTT. This codes for CASSPQGADTEAFF.

This clone was observed a handful of times. V gene TRBV7-9 combines with J gene TRBJ2-5; 12 nucleotides line up with TRBD2. Looked up from germline, CDR1 is SEHNR and CDR2 is FQNEAQ (reference sequence). The CDR3 covers 16 residues. Trimming removed 3 bases from V and 3 bases from J; junction bases left unmatched: 5. The CDR3 loop reads CASSFPSGGAEETQYF. CDR3 DNA: TGTGCCAGCAGCTTCCCTAGCGGGGGGGCTGAAGAGACCCAGTACTTC.

This chain connects TRBV7-2 to TRBJ1-3, with D possibly being TRBD1 (6 bases). Trimming removed 4 bases from V and 3 bases from J, with 13 bases in between. Per the germline V gene, CDR1 is SGHTA and CDR2 is FQGNSA. This CDR3 spans 15 amino acids. The CDR3 loop reads CASSSTGAGGNTIYF. The DNA for the CDR3 is TGTGCCAGCAGCTCCACGGGGGCTGGTGGAAACACCATATATTTT.

The chain has TRBV2 and TRBJ1-1; D is perhaps TRBD1 (5 bases). Trimming took off 5 bases at V and 0 bases at J, with 10 bases between the two ends. This CDR3 comprises 14 residues. CDR1 and CDR2 from the germline V gene are SNHLY and FYNNEI. DNA of the CDR3: TGTGCCAGCAGTTGGGCAGGGATGAACACTGAAGCTTTCTTT. It encodes CASSWAGMNTEAFF.

The chain uses TRBV25-1 and TRBJ2-3; the D is unclear. CDR1 is MGHDK, CDR2 SYGVNS, per germline. The length of the CDR3 is 14 residues. The germline V and J ends were trimmed by 4 bases and 0 bases, with 8 bases remaining between them. CDR3 sequence reads: CASSAGTSTDTQYF. In nucleotides, the CDR3 is TGTGCCAGCAGTGCGGGCACTAGCACAGATACGCAGTATTTT.

The genes are TRBV7-9 and TRBJ2-5, with a possible D match to TRBD1 (6 bases). V lost 5 bases and J 2 bases, leaving 9 bases between the germline ends. Germline values: CDR1 SEHNR, CDR2 FQNEAQ (reference sequence). The CDR3 sequence is 13 residues long. DNA of the CDR3: TGTGCCAGCAGCCGTCAGGGGCAAGAGACCCAGTACTTC. It codes for CASSRQGQETQYF.

The chain is built from TRBV7-8 and TRBJ1-2, with D possibly being TRBD1 (5 bases). CDR3 length: 14 amino acids. V was shortened by 5 bases and J by 2 bases, with 12 bases between the two germline ends. Per the germline V gene, CDR1 is SGHVS and CDR2 is FQNEAQ. The CDR3 DNA reads as TGTGCCAGCAGCACCGCTGGGGGGAACTATGGCTACACCTTC. Protein product: CASSTAGGNYGYTF.

The V call is TRBV30, the J call TRBJ1-1, with D tentatively TRBD1 (6 bases). The CDR3 covers 13 residues. Germline CDR1 is GTSNPN and CDR2 is SVGIG (reference sequence). Trimming cost V 8 bases and J 1 base, with 14 bases left between them. The CDR3 bases are TGTGCCGGCGTAGGACAGCCGAACACTGAAGCTTTCTTT. This codes for CAGVGQPNTEAFF. Looking up the rest from reference TRBV30 and TRBJ1-1 gives the full variable domain: SQTIHQWPATLVQPVGSPLSLECTVEGTSNPNLYWYRQAAGRGLQLLFYSVGIGQISSEVPQNLSASRPQDRQFILSSKKLLLSDSGFYLCAGVGQPNTEAFFGQGTRLTVV.

This clone has a handful of counts. This chain joins TRBV25-1 and TRBJ1-2; TRBD1 is a possible D gene (5 bases). This CDR3 is 15 amino acids long. The V end lost 4 bases, the J end lost 2 bases, and 14 bases lay between the germline ends. In germline, CDR1 is MGHDK, CDR2 SYGVNS. This CDR3 is CASSVGDWGNYGYTF. In DNA, the CDR3 is TGTGCCAGCAGTGTGGGGGATTGGGGCAACTATGGCTACACCTTC.

Details on this clone: Other DNA sequences of this sample code for an identical CDR3. The chain uses TRBV20-1 and TRBJ2-1; D remains ambiguous. Germline V CDR1 and CDR2: DFQATT, SNEGSKA (reference sequence). Trimming left V 3 bases short and J 4 bases short, with 4 bases between. The CDR3 is 11 residues long. The CDR3 loop is CSARGYNEQFF. The CDR3, as DNA: TGCAGTGCTAGGGGATACAATGAGCAGTTCTTC.

The rearrangement joins TRBV7-9 to TRBJ2-7; TRBD1 or TRBD2 may be the D gene (5 bases each). The CDR3 spans 16 residues. V shed 5 bases and J shed 0 bases, with 17 bases lying between them. Germline V gene sequence: CDR1 SEHNR, CDR2 FQNEAQ (reference sequence). CDR3 residues: CASSARGAAYSYEQYF. The CDR3 DNA reads TGTGCCAGCAGCGCCAGAGGGGCCGCTTACTCCTACGAGCAGTACTTC.

The gene calls are TRBV5-4 and TRBJ2-5; D gene ambiguous. Trimming removed 1 base at V and 5 bases at J, with 9 bases between. Germline V lookup: CDR1 SGHNT, CDR2 YYREEE (reference sequence). The CDR3 is 13 amino acids. CDR3 sequence (DNA): TGTGCCAGCAGCTTGTTTCCGTCTGAGACCCAGTACTTC. It codes for CASSLFPSETQYF.

This clone was counted between two and nine times. The CDR3 sequence: CASSQGRQTSGANVLTF. The CDR3 nucleotides read TGCGCCAGCAGCCAAGGGAGACAGACCTCTGGGGCCAACGTCCTGACTTTC. This rearrangement joins TRBV4-1 to TRBJ2-6; tentatively, D is TRBD1 (5 bases). CDR1 is MGHRA, CDR2 YSYEKL, per germline. The CDR3 is 17 amino acids. Between the trimmed V and J ends, which lost 1 base and 0 bases, there was a span of 10 bases.

This clone was recorded a few times. The same CDR3 is also encoded by other DNA sequences in this sample. V and J are TRBV18 and TRBJ1-1; D gene unclear. Per germline, CDR1 KGHSH and CDR2 LQKENI. CDR3 length: 13 amino acids. Trimming pared 3 bases from V and 0 bases from J, leaving 5 bases between. The CDR3 DNA reads TGTGCCAGCTCACCTCAGGTGAACACTGAAGCTTTCTTT. Its protein is CASSPQVNTEAFF.

The chain uses TRBV30 and TRBJ2-1, with 11 nucleotides matching TRBD1. The CDR3 has 16 amino acids. V trimming: 3 bases; J trimming: 7 bases; junction bases outside the gene matches: 11. CDR1 and CDR2 (germline): GTSNPN, SVGIG (reference sequence). CDR3 region: CAWSRIGDRGENEQFF. The CDR3 nucleotides are TGTGCCTGGAGCCGCATCGGGGACAGGGGGGAGAATGAGCAGTTCTTC. Complete variable domain (other parts from reference TRBV30 and TRBJ2-1): SQTIHQWPATLVQPVGSPLSLECTVEGTSNPNLYWYRQAAGRGLQLLFYSVGIGQISSEVPQNLSASRPQDRQFILSSKKLLLSDSGFYLCAWSRIGDRGENEQFFGPGTRLTVL.

The chain carries TRBV2 and TRBJ2-1, with a possible D match to TRBD2 (5 bases). V gave up 3 bases and J gave up 2 bases, with 14 bases separating them. The V gene's germline CDR1 is SNHLY and CDR2 FYNNEI. The CDR3 contains 16 residues. The CDR3 bases are TGTGCCAGCAGTGATGTGGCGGGCATTACCTACAATGAGCAGTTCTTC. Translating gives CASSDVAGITYNEQFF.

V usage is TRBV6-1 and J usage is TRBJ2-7; 7 positions agree with TRBD1. This CDR3 spans 14 amino acids. Germline values: CDR1 MNHNS, CDR2 SASEGT. V gave up 4 bases and J gave up 3 bases; unmatched junction bases: 6. Written as DNA, the CDR3 is TGTGCCAGCAGTGTAGACAGGGTAGTCTACGAGCAGTACGTC. Protein product: CASSVDRVVYEQYV.

The J gene is TRBJ2-3, the V gene TRBV9; TRBD1 agrees at 8 bases. The germline V gene encodes CDR1 SGDLS and CDR2 YYNGEE. V lost 3 bases, J lost 8 bases, and 2 bases stayed unmatched. This CDR3 contains 12 residues. The CDR3 sequence: CASSAQGATQYF. CDR3 in DNA: TGTGCCAGCAGCGCCCAGGGGGCTACGCAGTATTTT. The variable domain in full, completed from reference TRBV9 and TRBJ2-3, reads DSGVTQTPKHLITATGQRVTLRCSPRSGDLSVYWYQQSLDQGLQFLIQYYNGEERAKGNILERFSAQQFPDLHSELNLSSLELGDSALYFCASSAQGATQYFGPGTRLTVL.

This clone turned up a few times. The chain couples TRBV10-1 to TRBJ2-3, with D maybe TRBD2 (7 bases). V was cut by 8 bases and J by 6 bases, with 21 bases left in between. The CDR3 contains 15 residues. Germline CDR1 reads WNHNN; CDR2 reads SYGVQD (reference sequence). CDR3 protein: CASARGASPSDTQYF. The CDR3 DNA is TGCGCCAGCGCTCGGGGGGCGAGTCCATCGGATACGCAGTATTTT.

The gene calls are TRBV6-6 and TRBJ2-3; 9 bases are shared with TRBD2. The CDR3 is made up of 14 amino acids. Germline loops: CDR1 MNHNY, CDR2 SVGAGI (reference sequence). The trim removed 10 bases at V and 4 bases at J, leaving 9 bases unmatched. As DNA, the CDR3 is TGTGCCACCCTCGCGGGGGGGCCCCCAGATACGCAGTATTTT. As protein: CATLAGGPPDTQYF.

V usage is TRBV29-1 and J usage is TRBJ1-1; D gene ambiguous. Germline V gene data show CDR1 as SQVTM and CDR2 as ANQGSEA. The V and J ends lost 7 bases and 0 bases respectively, with 9 bases between them. This CDR3 has 12 residues. Here the CDR3 reads CSAPVLNTEAFF. CDR3 in DNA: TGCAGCGCTCCGGTATTGAACACTGAAGCTTTCTTT.

This clone was observed a few times. J is TRBJ2-1 and V is TRBV2; D is undetermined. The V gene's germline CDR1 is SNHLY and CDR2 FYNNEI. V lost 4 bases and J 0 bases, leaving 7 bases between the germline ends. The CDR3 has 14 amino acids. The CDR3 nucleotides are TGTGCCAGCAGTGCCGATAACTCCTACAATGAGCAGTTCTTC. This translates into CASSADNSYNEQFF.

The DNA for the CDR3 is TGTGCCAGCAGGGGTCCACAGGGGCCCTACGAGCAGTACGTC. Amino acid sequence: CASRGPQGPYEQYV. This rearrangement joins TRBV25-1 to TRBJ2-7, with 7 nucleotides matching TRBD1. The CDR3 is 14 residues long. J lost 2 bases, V lost 6 bases, and 7 bases had no gene match. The germline V gene encodes CDR1 MGHDK and CDR2 SYGVNS.

This clone was seen repeatedly, ten times or more. The chain couples TRBV7-9 to TRBJ2-3; TRBD2 is a possible D gene (5 bases). In germline, CDR1 is SEHNR, CDR2 FQNEAQ (reference sequence). This CDR3 contains 13 residues. Trimming pared 8 bases from V and 10 bases from J, leaving 19 bases between. The CDR3 loop reads CASSPAGPRPQYF. The CDR3 DNA reads TGTGCCAGCTCCCCGGCGGGCCCGCGCCCGCAGTATTTT.

This chain uses TRBV7-3 with TRBJ2-7, with a weak D call TRBD2 (6 bases). Looked up from germline, CDR1 is SGHTA and CDR2 is FQGTGA. The length of the CDR3 is 8 residues. DNA for the CDR3: TGTCGACTAGGCGAGCAGTACGTC. This translates into CRLGEQYV.

This clone was detected a few times. The chain couples TRBV27 to TRBJ1-2; D possibly corresponds to TRBD1 (5 bases). The CDR3 is 16 residues long. The V and J ends lost 4 bases and 4 bases respectively, with 19 bases between them. CDR1 MNHEY and CDR2 SMNVEV come from the germline V gene (reference sequence). CDR3 coding DNA: TGTGCCAGCAGTTACGGTGCAAGGGGTTCGGGCTATGGCTACACCTTC. Translation gives CASSYGARGSGYGYTF.

This clone was counted a few times. The chain links TRBV4-1 to TRBJ2-3, with a weak D call TRBD1 (5 bases). In germline, CDR1 is MGHRA, CDR2 YSYEKL. The V end lost 1 base, the J end lost 2 bases, and 7 bases lay between the germline ends. This CDR3 has 14 residues. The CDR3 loop is CASSQGGFTDTQYF. In DNA, the CDR3 is TGCGCCAGCAGCCAAGGGGGCTTCACAGATACGCAGTATTTT.